This TCR beta chain was found in a study of cytomegalovirus exposure and HLA in healthy donors. PCR primers comprised 60 Vbeta and 13 Jbeta primers. Libraries were prepared by immunoSEQ multiplex PCR; TCRdb keeps only in-frame clonotypes and omits some of them. The sample has 150,000 or so clones, nearly 80% seen once. General study points: TCR beta V- and J-gene trimming was later associated with a missense DCLRE1C variant. The study flagged some 170 TCR beta chains as cytomegalovirus-associated.

This clone was picked up one time. Its antigen remains unknown. Sequenced sample: PBMCs. The receptor's source is a male donor in good health and CMV-seronegative.

The CDR3 nucleotides are TGTGCAAGTCGCCGGGGGGGCTCCTCCTACGAGCAGTACTTC. Residues: CASRRGGSSYEQYF. The rearrangement joins TRBV12-2 to TRBJ2-7; the table's TRBD2 call for D was not verified on the DNA. TRBV12-2 is a recognized pseudogene. The CDR3 length is 14 residues.